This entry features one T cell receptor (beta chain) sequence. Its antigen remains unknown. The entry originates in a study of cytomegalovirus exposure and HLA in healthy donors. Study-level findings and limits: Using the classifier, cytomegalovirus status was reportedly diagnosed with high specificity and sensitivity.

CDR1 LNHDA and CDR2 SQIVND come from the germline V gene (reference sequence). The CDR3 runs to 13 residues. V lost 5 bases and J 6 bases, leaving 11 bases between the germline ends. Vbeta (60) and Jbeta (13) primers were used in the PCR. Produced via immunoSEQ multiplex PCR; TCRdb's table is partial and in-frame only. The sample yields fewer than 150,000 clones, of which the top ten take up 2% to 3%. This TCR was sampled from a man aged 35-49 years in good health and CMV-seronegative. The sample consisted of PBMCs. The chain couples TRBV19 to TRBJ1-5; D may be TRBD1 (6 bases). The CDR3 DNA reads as TGTGCCAGTAGTCAGGGGTACACTCAGCCCCAGCATTTT. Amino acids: CASSQGYTQPQHF.